The 10 T cell receptor beta chains given below trace back to one sample, sequenced in a study of T-cell memory formation after mild COVID-19. TCRdb reprocessed the 5' RACE reads via MiXCR and lists one record per CDR3 protein. This table has a few hundred thousand distinct CDR3 sequences, approximately 21% appearing once. Sequencing was done on a sample of PBMCs or a T cell subset sorted from them (not recorded which). These receptors all come from an adult woman who had mild COVID-19 (a few samples of this study predate the infection). Cell type and time point are not known.

This chain connects TRBV20-1 to TRBJ2-7, with D possibly being TRBD1 or TRBD2 (5 bases each). V was clipped by 2 bases and J by 3 bases, with 14 bases between them. The CDR3 is 14 amino acids. Germline-derived CDR1 and CDR2 are DFQATT and SNEGSKA (reference sequence). The CDR3 protein is CSARPPGRHYEQYF. DNA for the CDR3: TGCAGTGCTAGACCCCCGGGACGGCACTACGAGCAGTACTTC.

The CDR3 coding sequence is TGTGCCAGCAGCTCGAAGCGCGATGGGTTGGACGAGCAGTACTTC. It codes for CASSSKRDGLDEQYF. The V and J genes are TRBV7-9 and TRBJ2-7; D not certain. The V end lost 4 bases, the J end lost 5 bases, and 18 bases lay between the germline ends. Germline CDR1 is SEHNR and CDR2 is FQNEAQ (reference sequence). The CDR3 has 15 amino acids.

The rearrangement joins TRBV7-2 to TRBJ1-1, with TRBD1 as a possible D gene (6 bases). Germline-derived CDR1 and CDR2 are SGHTA and FQGNSA. V gave up 5 bases and J gave up 0 bases, with 13 bases separating them. This CDR3 region has 15 residues. The CDR3 nucleotides are TGTGCCAGCAGCACACCGACAGGTTTGAACACTGAAGCTTTCTTT. Its translation is CASSTPTGLNTEAFF.

This clonotype was detected a few times. The CDR3 bases are TGCGCCAGCAGCTCCCGGACAGGAGGGGGATTCTTC. The encoded protein is CASSSRTGGGFF. The rearrangement links TRBV5-1 to TRBJ2-1, with D perhaps TRBD1 (7 bases). V was clipped by 3 bases and J by 16 bases, with 17 bases between them. The CDR3 is 12 residues long. Germline V CDR1 and CDR2: SGHRS, YFSETQ.

The CDR3 DNA reads TGTGCCAGCAGCACCCGAAGACCGGGACTGTTAAATAATTCACCCCTCCACTTT. Amino acid sequence: CASSTRRPGLLNNSPLHF. The chain couples TRBV21-1 to TRBJ1-6. TRBV21-1 is tagged as a pseudogene. This CDR3 is 18 amino acids long.

This clonotype has only a few counts. This chain connects TRBV20-1 to TRBJ2-7; D gene ambiguous. Trimming took off 6 bases at V and 3 bases at J, with 6 bases between the two ends. Germline V lookup: CDR1 DFQATT, CDR2 SNEGSKA (reference sequence). The CDR3 length is 10 residues. The CDR3 nucleotides read TGCAGTGCCGCGGACTACGAGCAGTACTTC. Protein: CSAADYEQYF.

This clonotype was observed a few times. V and J are TRBV29-1 and TRBJ1-2; D remains ambiguous. The germline V gene has CDR1 SQVTM and CDR2 ANQGSEA. Trimming removed 4 bases at V and 5 bases at J, with 17 bases between. The CDR3 loop spans 14 amino acids. CDR3 nucleotides: TGCAGCGTTGCGTTCTGGACGCTAGGTTATGGCTACACCTTC. This gives the protein CSVAFWTLGYGYTF.

The table lists this clonotype with many counts. V is TRBV20-1 and J is TRBJ2-5; 9 nucleotides agree with TRBD2. This CDR3 contains 16 residues. CDR1 and CDR2 (germline): DFQATT, SNEGSKA (reference sequence). V lost 0 bases to trimming and J lost 2 bases; unmatched junction nucleotides: 7. CDR3 bases: TGCAGTGCTAGAGATGAACTAGCGGGTCTTCAAGAGACCCAGTACTTC. Its translation is CSARDELAGLQETQYF.

V usage is TRBV7-6 and J usage is TRBJ2-3; D not resolved. V shed 4 bases and J shed 5 bases, with 13 bases lying between them. The germline V gene encodes CDR1 SGHVS and CDR2 FNYEAQ. This CDR3 comprises 14 residues. The CDR3 sequence is CASSYPSTGDTQYF. The CDR3, as DNA: TGTGCCAGCAGCTACCCCTCGACGGGAGATACGCAGTATTTT.

The rearrangement joins TRBV6-6 to TRBJ2-7, with a weak D call TRBD2 (7 bases). CDR1 and CDR2 (germline): MNHNY, SVGAGI (reference sequence). V was cut by 2 bases and J by 3 bases, with 11 bases left in between. CDR3 length equals 14 residues. The CDR3 bases are TGTGCCAGCAGTTACGGGGGGGCTTACTACGAGCAGTACTTC. Protein: CASSYGGAYYEQYF.